The sequence of this TCR beta chain was determined in a study of cytomegalovirus exposure and HLA in healthy donors. A multiplex PCR was run with 60 Vbeta primers and 13 Jbeta primers. Assay used: immunoSEQ multiplex PCR; TCRdb lists only in-frame clones, some missing. The table lists approximately 200,000 clones, less than 80% of them singletons. A note on this clone: What it binds is unknown.

Study-level findings and limits: Apparent HLA restriction characterized most CMV-associated TCR beta chains in a later analysis.

This TCR was sampled from a girl aged 2 to 10 in good health and CMV-seronegative. Specimen: PBMCs.

The CDR3 here is CASSVGLAGEETQYF. In nucleotides, the CDR3 is TGTGCCAGCAGCGTAGGACTAGCGGGAGAAGAGACCCAGTACTTC. J is TRBJ2-5 and V is TRBV9, with TRBD2 identical over 12 bases. Germline V gene data show CDR1 as SGDLS and CDR2 as YYNGEE. Losses at the gene ends were 0 bases for V and 3 bases for J; bases not matched to a gene: 0. This CDR3 is built from 15 residues.